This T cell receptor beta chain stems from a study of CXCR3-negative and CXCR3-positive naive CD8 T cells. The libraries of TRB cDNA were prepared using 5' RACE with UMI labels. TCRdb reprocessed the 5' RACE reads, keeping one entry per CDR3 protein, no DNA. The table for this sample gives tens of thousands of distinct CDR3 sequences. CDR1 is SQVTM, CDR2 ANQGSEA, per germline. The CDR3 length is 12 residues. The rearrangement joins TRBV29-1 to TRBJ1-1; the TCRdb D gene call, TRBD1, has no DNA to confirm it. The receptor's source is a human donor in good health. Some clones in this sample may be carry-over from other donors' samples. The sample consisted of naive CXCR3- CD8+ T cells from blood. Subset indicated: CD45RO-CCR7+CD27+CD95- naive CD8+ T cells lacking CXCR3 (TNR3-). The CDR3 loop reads CTTGALNTEAFF.